The 25 T cell receptor beta chains listed next were all sequenced from one sample in a study of T cells expressing NK-cell markers. One entry per CDR3 protein, without DNA, is what TCRdb gives after re-calling the 5' RACE reads. The sample totals more than 120,000 distinct CDR3 sequences. Sequenced: blood T cells: a sorted CD56 or NKG2C T cell subset, CD4+ or CD8+ T cells, or bulk PBMC T cells (not recorded which). The source of these receptors is a man between 18 and 35 years old in good health.

The J gene is TRBJ2-5, the V gene TRBV12-3 or TRBV12-4. The CDR3 consists of 14 residues. The CDR3 reads CASSFDQVGETQYF.

CDR3 amino acids: CASSQRVENTEAFF. The V call is TRBV4-1, the J call TRBJ1-1. The CDR3 covers 14 residues. Germline V CDR1 and CDR2: MGHRA, YSYEKL.

The genes are TRBV7-8 and TRBJ2-5; as DNA is missing, the TRBD1 call by TCRdb cannot be tested. The CDR3 has 17 amino acids. CDR1 and CDR2 (germline): SGHVS, FQNEAQ. CDR3 sequence: CASSLRARGQIGETQYF. Full variable domain (rest looked up from reference TRBV7-8 and TRBJ2-5): GAGVSQSPRYKVAKRGQDVALRCDPISGHVSLFWYQQALGQGPEFLTYFQNEAQLDKSGLPSDRFFAERPEGSVSTLKIQRTQQEDSAVYLCASSLRARGQIGETQYFGPGTRLLVL.

This chain joins TRBV12-5 and TRBJ2-2; lacking DNA, the TRBD1 call made by TCRdb goes unchecked. CDR1 and CDR2 from the germline V gene are LGHNT and FRNRAP. The CDR3 runs to 15 residues. The CDR3: CASGETETNTGELFF.

This chain links TRBV18 with TRBJ2-1. CDR1 is KGHSH, CDR2 LQKENI, per germline. CDR3 length: 16 amino acids. The CDR3 here is CASSPKSGSSYNEQFF.

This chain uses TRBV27 with TRBJ2-1; checking the TCRdb D call of TRBD2 is not possible without DNA. The CDR3 contains 16 residues. CDR1 MNHEY and CDR2 SMNVEV come from the germline V gene (reference sequence). CDR3 amino acids: CASSLSVGGPSYEQFF.

The chain has TRBV7-9 and TRBJ2-1; the D gene TCRdb calls, TRBD1, cannot be checked with no DNA. The CDR3 length is 13 residues. Germline CDR1 reads SEHNR; CDR2 reads FQNEAQ (reference sequence). Here the CDR3 reads CASSANRGYEQFF. The full variable domain, its missing parts supplied by reference TRBV7-9 and TRBJ2-1, is DTGVSQNPRHKITKRGQNVTFRCDPISEHNRLYWYRQTLGQGPEFLTYFQNEAQLEKSRLLSDRFSAERPKGSFSTLEIQRTEQGDSAMYLCASSANRGYEQFFGPGTRLTVL.

The chain is built from TRBV30 and TRBJ2-7; TCRdb's D gene call, TRBD1, goes unchecked for lack of DNA. CDR3 size: 15 residues. CDR1 is GTSNPN, CDR2 SVGIG, per germline (reference sequence). CDR3 amino acids: CAWSVGQGDPYEQYF. Looking up the rest from reference TRBV30 and TRBJ2-7 gives the full variable domain: SQTIHQWPATLVQPVGSPLSLECTVEGTSNPNLYWYRQAAGRGLQLLFYSVGIGQISSEVPQNLSASRPQDRQFILSSKKLLLSDSGFYLCAWSVGQGDPYEQYFGPGTRLTVT.

The rearrangement links TRBV20-1 to TRBJ2-7; TCRdb proposes TRBD1, but this gene call is untestable without DNA. CDR1 and CDR2 from the germline V gene are DFQATT and SNEGSKA (reference sequence). The CDR3 covers 14 residues. The CDR3 protein is CSARVWGQDREQYF.

This chain's CDR3 is CASSEAGGQFKDTQYF. The J gene is TRBJ2-3, the V gene TRBV27; there is no DNA to check the TCRdb D call of TRBD2. Germline CDR1 MNHEY, CDR2 SMNVEV (reference sequence). This CDR3 is 16 amino acids long.

The chain has TRBV10-3 and TRBJ2-7; with no DNA, the TCRdb D assignment of TRBD2 cannot be verified. The length of the CDR3 is 18 residues. Per germline, CDR1 ENHRY and CDR2 SYGVKD. This chain's CDR3 is CAISELSGTSGRVGEQYF.

This rearrangement joins TRBV11-2 to TRBJ2-7. The CDR3 has 15 amino acids. Germline lookup yields CDR1 SGHAT and CDR2 FQNNGV. The CDR3 loop is CASSFSVGASYEQYF.

The chain joins TRBV27 to TRBJ2-7; TCRdb reports TRBD1, a call that lacks DNA to check it against. The CDR3 contains 13 residues. The germline V gene has CDR1 MNHEY and CDR2 SMNVEV (reference sequence). CDR3 in amino acids: CASGWDRVYEQYF.

The chain employs TRBV19 and TRBJ2-7; TCRdb outputs TRBD2, but without DNA this stays unchecked. The CDR3 consists of 15 residues. Germline CDR1 LNHDA, CDR2 SQIVND (reference sequence). CDR3 region: CASRTEAGGIYEQYF.

The V gene is TRBV3-1, the J gene TRBJ2-3; TCRdb's assignment of TRBD2 cannot be checked, as there is no DNA. The CDR3 is 18 amino acids. Germline assignment: CDR1 LGHDT and CDR2 YNNKEL (reference sequence). The CDR3 spells CASSQGIQRGGSADTQYF.

The chain joins TRBV20-1 to TRBJ2-1; the D call from TCRdb, TRBD1, cannot be confirmed without DNA. The CDR3 consists of 16 residues. CDR1 and CDR2 (germline): DFQATT, SNEGSKA (reference sequence). The CDR3 sequence is CSARAREQSSYNEQFF.

The chain uses TRBV9 and TRBJ2-2; the D gene TCRdb calls, TRBD1, cannot be checked with no DNA. CDR3 length equals 15 residues. Looked up from germline, CDR1 is SGDLS and CDR2 is YYNGEE. The CDR3 protein is CASSVVIGAGGELFF. Using reference TRBV9 and TRBJ2-2 for the parts outside the CDR3, the full variable domain is DSGVTQTPKHLITATGQRVTLRCSPRSGDLSVYWYQQSLDQGLQFLIQYYNGEERAKGNILERFSAQQFPDLHSELNLSSLELGDSALYFCASSVVIGAGGELFFGEGSRLTVL.

The chain couples TRBV19 to TRBJ2-1; there is no DNA to check the TCRdb D call of TRBD2. Germline-derived CDR1 and CDR2 are LNHDA and SQIVND (reference sequence). CDR3 length equals 16 residues. The CDR3 sequence: CASSRPGTSGRYEQFF.

The J gene is TRBJ1-2, the V gene TRBV6-1; TCRdb gives TRBD1 as the D gene, but with no DNA this cannot be confirmed. The germline V gene encodes CDR1 MNHNS and CDR2 SASEGT. The CDR3 has 16 residues. The CDR3 loop reads CASSEDLGRGAFGYTF.

The chain recombines TRBV6-2 or TRBV6-3 with TRBJ2-3; no DNA is available, so the TRBD2 call from TCRdb remains unchecked. CDR3 length: 16 residues. The germline CDR1 and CDR2 sequences are MNHEY and SVGEGT. The chain's CDR3 is CASNHLAARAADTQYF.

This chain connects TRBV12-3 or TRBV12-4 to TRBJ2-1; TCRdb designates TRBD2, a call that cannot be tested without DNA. This CDR3 has 17 amino acids. CDR3 region: CASSLNLTSGKYNEQFF.

This chain links TRBV6-5 with TRBJ2-1; checking the TCRdb D call of TRBD2 is not possible without DNA. CDR3 length: 15 amino acids. Germline V gives CDR1 MNHEY, CDR2 SVGAGI. The CDR3: CASSSPGTSGGEQFF.

V gene TRBV12-3 or TRBV12-4 combines with J gene TRBJ2-4. This CDR3 is built from 14 residues. This CDR3 is CASSLGPGRSIQYF.

This sequence joins TRBV29-1 and TRBJ1-5. Per the germline V gene, CDR1 is SQVTM and CDR2 is ANQGSEA. The CDR3 totals 12 residues. CDR3 in amino acids: CSVEESGQPQHF.

The rearrangement joins TRBV27 to TRBJ2-7; as DNA is missing, the TRBD1 call by TCRdb cannot be tested. The CDR3 consists of 13 residues. Germline V gene sequence: CDR1 MNHEY, CDR2 SMNVEV (reference sequence). The CDR3 sequence: CASSQTGPREQYF.